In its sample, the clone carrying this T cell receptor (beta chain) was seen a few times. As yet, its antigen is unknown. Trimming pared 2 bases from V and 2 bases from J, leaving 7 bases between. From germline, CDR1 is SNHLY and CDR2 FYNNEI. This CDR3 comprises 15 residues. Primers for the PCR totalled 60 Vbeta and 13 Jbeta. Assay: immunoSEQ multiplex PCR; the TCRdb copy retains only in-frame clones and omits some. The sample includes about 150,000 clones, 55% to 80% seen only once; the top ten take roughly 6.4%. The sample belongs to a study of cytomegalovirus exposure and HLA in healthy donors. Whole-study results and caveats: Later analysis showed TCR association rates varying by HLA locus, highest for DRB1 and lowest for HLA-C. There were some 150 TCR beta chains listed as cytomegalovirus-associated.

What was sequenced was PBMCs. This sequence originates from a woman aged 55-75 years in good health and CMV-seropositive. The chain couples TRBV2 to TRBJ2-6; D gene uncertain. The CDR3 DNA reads TGTGCCAGCAGTGAAATGAGGACTGGGGCCAACGTCCTGACTTTC. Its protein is CASSEMRTGANVLTF.